This TCR beta chain was obtained from a study of CD8+CD57+ T cells in acquired aplastic anemia. Whole-study context: Yields of DNA that came from sorted CD4+ and CD8+ cells averaged roughly 3.2 ug. Reads per healthy sample averaged roughly 10 million (CD4+) and 11.0 million (CD8+).

CDR1 and CDR2 from the germline V gene are SGHVS and FNYEAQ. With termini counted, the CDR3 has 16 amino acids. Genomic DNA, the template, was used for profiling of the TCR beta VDJ and CDR3. TCRdb re-derived calls from the reads in MiXCR, one entry per CDR3 protein. The sample shows about 130,000 distinct CDR3 sequences, around 50% of them seen only once. General study points: Patients and controls turned out to have twenty-nine CD8+ CDR3 sequences in common. Simpson's diversity of CD8+ cells was not significantly different in patients compared with controls.

As regards this clonotype: Its antigen is not known. In this CDR3 the conserved last residue, phenylalanine or tryptophan, is missing, so a read error is likely. The limits of the CDR3 on the DNA are not certain, so only TCRdb's listed CDR3 is given.

The gene calls are TRBV7-6 and TRBJ2-2. This sequence originates from a human donor in good health, serving as a control. The source material was sorted CD4+, CD8+, or CD8+CD57+ T cells (not recorded which) from PBMCs. The CDR3 is CASSLEARRGTGELLL.